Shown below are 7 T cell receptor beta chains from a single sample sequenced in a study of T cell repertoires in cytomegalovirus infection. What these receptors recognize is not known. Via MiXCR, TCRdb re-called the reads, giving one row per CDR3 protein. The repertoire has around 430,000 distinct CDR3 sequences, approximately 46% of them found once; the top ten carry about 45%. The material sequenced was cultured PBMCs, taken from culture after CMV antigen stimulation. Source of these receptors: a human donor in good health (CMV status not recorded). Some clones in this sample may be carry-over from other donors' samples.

CDR3 nucleotide sequence: TGTGCCAGCAGTCTATACGGGGACAGCCGGGGGTACGAGCAGTACTTC. It yields the protein CASSLYGDSRGYEQYF. This sequence joins TRBV6-1 and TRBJ2-7; TRBD1 is a possible D gene (7 bases). Trimming stripped 5 bases from V and 4 bases from J, with 21 bases between. This CDR3 is 16 amino acids long. Germline-derived CDR1 and CDR2 are MNHNS and SASEGT.

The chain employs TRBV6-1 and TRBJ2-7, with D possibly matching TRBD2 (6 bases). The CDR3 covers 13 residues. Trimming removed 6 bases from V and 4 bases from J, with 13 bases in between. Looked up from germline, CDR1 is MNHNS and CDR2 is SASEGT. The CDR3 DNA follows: TGTGCCAGCAGCTGGAGGGACCTATACGAGCAGTACTTC. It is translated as CASSWRDLYEQYF.

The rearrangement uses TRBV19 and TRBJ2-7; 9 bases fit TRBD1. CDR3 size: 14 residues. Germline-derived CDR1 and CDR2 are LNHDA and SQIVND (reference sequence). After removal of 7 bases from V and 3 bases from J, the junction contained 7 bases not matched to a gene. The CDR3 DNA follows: TGTGCCAGTACGACCGGGACAGGGCGCTACGAGCAGTACTTC. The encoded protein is CASTTGTGRYEQYF.

CDR3: CASSPLPGAGDTQYF. The DNA of the CDR3 is TGCGCCAGCAGCCCACTCCCGGGGGCGGGGGATACGCAGTATTTT. The rearrangement uses TRBV4-1 and TRBJ2-3; D may match TRBD1 or TRBD2 (6 bases each). CDR1 is MGHRA, CDR2 YSYEKL, per germline. The CDR3 sequence is 15 residues long. The ends were cut back, 4 bases at V and 6 bases at J, with 17 bases in the middle.

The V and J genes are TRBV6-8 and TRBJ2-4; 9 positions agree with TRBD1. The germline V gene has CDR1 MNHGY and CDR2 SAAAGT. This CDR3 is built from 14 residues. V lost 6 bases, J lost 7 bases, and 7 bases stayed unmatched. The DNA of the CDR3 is TGTGCCAGCAGCCAAGACAGGGGGGCGAACATTCAGTACTTC. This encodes CASSQDRGANIQYF.

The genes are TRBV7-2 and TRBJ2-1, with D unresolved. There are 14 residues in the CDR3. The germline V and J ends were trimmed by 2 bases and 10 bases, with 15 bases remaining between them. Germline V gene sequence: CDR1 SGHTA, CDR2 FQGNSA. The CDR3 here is CASSLSVGSPEQFF. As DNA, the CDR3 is TGTGCCAGCAGCTTATCTGTCGGCAGCCCGGAGCAGTTCTTC.

CDR3 sequence (DNA): TGTGCCAGCAGAGATTGGACAGGGGACTACAATGAGCAGTTCTTC. This gives the protein CASRDWTGDYNEQFF. The chain couples TRBV7-4 to TRBJ2-1; TRBD1 agrees at 9 bases. This CDR3 is 15 amino acids long. Germline assignment: CDR1 SGHVT and CDR2 SQSDAQ. J gave up 3 bases and V 6 bases, and 6 bases lay outside the gene matches. The entire variable domain, with the rest obtained from reference TRBV7-4 and TRBJ2-1, is as follows: GAGVSQSPRYKVAKRGRDVALRCDSISGHVTLYWYRQTLGQGSEVLTYSQSDAQRDKSGRPSGRFSAERPERSVSTLKIQRTEQGDSAVYLCASRDWTGDYNEQFFGPGTRLTVL.